A selection of T cell receptor beta chains follows, all from one sample in a study of control samples from healthy donors and cancer patients. Profiled with immunoSEQ multiplex PCR; TCRdb holds only in-frame clones, not every one. This sample has 190,000 or so clones; over 80% occur once, and the top ten carry over 1.3%. The sample consisted of blood. These receptors all come from a man aged 18 to 29 in good health. Each CDR3 is given with its conserved first and last residue. The D gene is left open where the match is weak. Where a row states a size, it is once, few, many or the class of an expanded clone; other rows omit it.

J | size | V | D | CDR3 | DNA
TRBJ2-5 | NA | TRBV24-1 | TRBD1 | CATSGRTGAVGETQYF | TGTGCCACTAGTGGCCGAACAGGGGCGGTAGGTGAGACCCAGTACTTC
TRBJ1-1 | once | TRBV6-2/TRBV6-3 | TRBD1 | CASSYSFLRTGGMNTEAFF | TGTGCCAGCAGTTACTCGTTCCTCCGGACAGGGGGAATGAACACTGAAGCTTTCTTT
TRBJ2-1 | NA | TRBV9 | TRBD2 | CASSVRDYHYNEQFF | TGTGCCAGCAGCGTCCGGGACTACCACTACAATGAGCAGTTCTTC
TRBJ2-7 | NA | TRBV4-2 | NA | CASRGRVGEQYF | TGTGCCAGCAGGGGGAGAGTAGGCGAGCAGTACTTC
TRBJ2-1 | NA | TRBV24-1 | NA | CATSDSRGSYNEQFF | TGTGCCACCAGTGATTCCAGGGGCTCCTACAATGAGCAGTTCTTC
TRBJ1-6 | NA | TRBV5-1 | TRBD1 | CASGSTGVESPLHF | TGCGCCAGCGGATCGACAGGGGTTGAGTCACCCCTCCACTTT
TRBJ1-5 | NA | TRBV12-5 | TRBD1 | CASGPGQEYSNQPQHF | TGTGCTAGTGGACCGGGACAGGAGTATAGCAATCAGCCCCAGCATTTT
TRBJ2-5 | NA | TRBV18 | NA | CASSPPGRTQETQYF | TGTGCCAGCTCACCACCTGGGCGGACTCAAGAGACCCAGTACTTC
TRBJ2-6 | NA | TRBV27 | NA | CASATSGGANVLTF | TGTGCCAGCGCAACCTCCGGTGGGGCCAACGTCCTGACTTTC
TRBJ2-2 | NA | TRBV27 | NA | CASSHSGELFF | TGTGCCAGCAGCCACTCCGGGGAGCTGTTTTTT
TRBJ1-5 | few | TRBV19 | NA | CASTPQGSYQPQHF | TGTGCCAGTACCCCCCAGGGTAGCTATCAGCCCCAGCATTTT
TRBJ1-5 | NA | TRBV18 | NA | CASSPDRNQPQHF | TGTGCCAGCTCACCCGATAGAAATCAGCCCCAGCATTTT
TRBJ2-2 | NA | TRBV6-5 | TRBD1 | CASSTGQANTGELFF | TGTGCCAGCAGTACGGGACAGGCGAACACCGGGGAGCTGTTTTTT
TRBJ2-7 | NA | TRBV7-3 | TRBD2 | CASSLDGGGSYEQYF | TGTGCCAGCAGCTTGGACGGGGGGGGCTCCTACGAGCAGTACTTC
TRBJ1-4 | once | TRBV12-5 | NA | CASGFSGRDEKLFF | TGTGCTAGTGGTTTTTCGGGGAGGGATGAAAAACTGTTTTTT
TRBJ2-7 | NA | TRBV3-1/TRBV3-2 | NA | CASSSGILYEQYF | TGTGCCAGCAGCTCGGGCATTTTGTACGAGCAGTACTTC
TRBJ2-3 | once | TRBV9 | NA | CASSPLMLADTQYF | TGTGCCAGCAGCCCTCTCATGCTTGCAGATACGCAGTATTTT
TRBJ1-3 | few | TRBV6-5 | TRBD1 | CASSYFPQGDGNTIYF | TGTGCCAGCAGTTACTTTCCACAGGGGGACGGAAACACCATATATTTT
TRBJ2-3 | NA | TRBV7-3 | NA | CASSLTGTSTDTQYF | TGTGCCAGCAGCTTAACCGGGACTAGCACAGATACGCAGTATTTT
TRBJ2-1 | NA | TRBV30 | NA | CAWRLTRSGDSNEQFF | TGTGCCTGGAGACTTACTAGATCCGGGGATAGCAATGAGCAGTTCTTC
TRBJ2-3 | NA | TRBV28 | NA | CASSLRDGTQYF | TGTGCCAGCAGTTTAAGGGACGGTACGCAGTATTTT
TRBJ2-7 | NA | TRBV12-3/TRBV12-4 | TRBD1 | CASSRTGNGEQYF | TGTGCCAGCAGCCGGACAGGGAACGGAGAGCAGTACTTC
TRBJ1-6 | NA | TRBV2 | NA | CASEGSYNSPLHF | TGTGCCAGCGAAGGCTCCTATAATTCACCCCTCCACTTT
TRBJ2-1 | NA | TRBV18 | NA | CASSPLGGYNEQFF | TGTGCCAGCTCACCACTTGGCGGTTACAATGAGCAGTTCTTC
TRBJ2-5 | few | TRBV6-2/TRBV6-3 | TRBD1 | CASSYSRDREETQYF | TGTGCCAGCAGTTACTCCCGGGACAGGGAAGAGACCCAGTACTTC
TRBJ2-7 | NA | TRBV27 | TRBD1 | CASSPSDRGYEQYF | TGTGCCAGCAGTCCTTCGGACAGGGGCTACGAGCAGTACTTC
TRBJ1-2 | NA | TRBV9 | NA | CASSKDPGEDGYTF | TGTGCCAGCAGCAAAGACCCAGGGGAAGATGGCTACACCTTC
TRBJ2-4 | NA | TRBV3-1/TRBV3-2 | TRBD1 | CASSRGTAQYF | TGTGCCAGCAGCCGGGGGACAGCGCAGTACTTC
TRBJ2-7 | once | TRBV19 | NA | CASSRAAFSYEQYF | TGTGCCAGTAGTCGGGCGGCCTTCTCCTACGAGCAGTACTTC
TRBJ1-6 | NA | TRBV6-5 | NA | CASSPGSRNSPLHF | TGTGCCAGCAGTCCCGGGTCTCGAAATTCACCCCTCCACTTT
TRBJ2-6 | NA | TRBV6-1 | NA | CASSVSLGRASGANVLTF | TGTGCCAGCAGTGTTAGCCTGGGGCGAGCCTCTGGGGCCAACGTCCTGACTTTC
TRBJ2-4 | NA | TRBV28 | NA | CASQSTTAKNIQYF | TGTGCCAGCCAAAGTACCACAGCCAAAAACATTCAGTACTTC
TRBJ1-1 | NA | TRBV18 | NA | CASSPRAMNTEAFF | TGTGCCAGCTCACCACGTGCCATGAACACTGAAGCTTTCTTT
TRBJ1-1 | NA | TRBV28 | NA | CASSLSRVAEAFF | TGTGCCAGCAGTTTAAGCAGGGTAGCTGAAGCTTTCTTT
TRBJ2-1 | NA | TRBV5-1 | TRBD1 | CASSWTGGPYNEQFF | TGCGCCAGCAGCTGGACAGGGGGCCCCTACAATGAGCAGTTCTTC
TRBJ2-4 | NA | TRBV5-1 | NA | CASSIPTAKNIQYF | TGCGCCAGCAGCATACCGACAGCCAAAAACATTCAGTACTTC
TRBJ2-2 | NA | TRBV11-2 | NA | CASSLRGRELFF | TGTGCCAGCAGCTTACGTGGCAGGGAGCTGTTTTTT
TRBJ1-2 | NA | TRBV6-1 | NA | CASSEAAILGYTF | TGTGCCAGCAGTGAAGCGGCAATACTGGGCTACACCTTC
TRBJ2-5 | NA | TRBV2 | NA | CASRNSGQETQYF | TGTGCCAGCAGAAACTCGGGTCAAGAGACCCAGTACTTC
TRBJ1-2 | NA | TRBV28 | NA | CASSLVDSGYTF | TGTGCCAGCAGTTTAGTGGACAGCGGCTACACCTTC
TRBJ2-7 | NA | TRBV4-1 | TRBD2 | CASSQDTGRGYSYEQYF | TGCGCCAGCAGCCAAGACACGGGGCGGGGGTACTCCTACGAGCAGTACTTC
TRBJ2-3 | NA | TRBV7-3 | TRBD1 | CASSPQTGTTDTQYF | TGTGCCAGCAGCCCGCAGACAGGGACCACAGATACGCAGTATTTT
TRBJ2-1 | NA | TRBV9 | TRBD2 | CASSVGLAHSYNEQFF | TGTGCCAGCAGCGTTGGACTAGCGCATTCCTACAATGAGCAGTTCTTC
TRBJ1-6 | NA | TRBV2 | NA | CASSGEGYNSPLHF | TGTGCCAGCAGTGGGGAGGGCTATAATTCACCCCTCCACTTT
TRBJ2-7 | once | TRBV5-4 | NA | CASSPSGDRYTYEQYF | TGTGCCAGCAGCCCATCGGGGGACAGATATACCTACGAGCAGTACTTC
TRBJ2-2 | NA | TRBV11-3 | NA | CASSLRTGELFF | TGTGCCAGCAGCCTAAGGACCGGGGAGCTGTTTTTT
TRBJ2-1 | few | TRBV4-2 | NA | CASSQDLGEQFF | TGTGCCAGCAGCCAAGATTTGGGTGAGCAGTTCTTC
TRBJ2-7 | NA | TRBV7-2 | TRBD2 | CASSLGGPSGKYEQYF | TGTGCCAGCAGCTTAGGAGGGCCTAGCGGGAAGTACGAGCAGTACTTC
TRBJ2-2 | NA | TRBV11-3 | NA | CASSQTQGTGELFF | TGTGCCAGCAGTCAGACACAGGGAACCGGGGAGCTGTTTTTT
TRBJ1-2 | NA | TRBV5-4 | NA | CASSLQGNYGYTF | TGTGCCAGCAGCTTGCAGGGGAACTATGGCTACACCTTC
TRBJ1-3 | once | TRBV6-6 | TRBD1 | CASTRGQSSGNTIYF | TGTGCCAGTACCCGGGGACAGAGCTCTGGAAACACCATATATTTT
TRBJ2-1 | NA | TRBV2 | NA | CASRTTSLPNNEQFF | TGTGCCAGCAGGACTACTAGCTTACCTAACAATGAGCAGTTCTTC
TRBJ1-2 | few | TRBV11-2 | TRBD1 | CASSSGQGSGSYGYTF | TGTGCCAGCAGCTCCGGACAGGGCTCTGGCAGCTATGGCTACACCTTC
TRBJ2-5 | NA | TRBV5-6 | NA | CASSLGTGTGETQYF | TGTGCCAGCAGCCTTGGTACAGGGACTGGGGAGACCCAGTACTTC
TRBJ1-5 | NA | TRBV28 | NA | CASSLQGTSQPQHF | TGTGCCAGCAGTTTACAGGGTACGAGTCAGCCCCAGCATTTT
TRBJ1-2 | NA | TRBV30 | NA | CAWSVQRTGYTF | TGTGCCTGGAGTGTACAAAGAACTGGCTACACCTTC
TRBJ1-1 | NA | TRBV5-4 | NA | CASRPGGKETEAFF | TGTGCCAGCAGGCCGGGTGGGAAGGAGACTGAAGCTTTCTTT
TRBJ1-1 | NA | TRBV24-1 | TRBD1 | CATSDSQGQRLLNTEAFF | TGTGCCACCAGTGACTCCCAGGGACAGCGCCTTCTGAACACTGAAGCTTTCTTT